The 12 T cell receptor beta chains presented below share a single source sample, sequenced in a study of CD8+CD57+ T cells in acquired aplastic anemia. Genomic DNA constituted the template upon which TCR beta VDJ and CDR3 profiling was performed. TCRdb re-called the reads with MiXCR, one entry per CDR3 protein. Among under 200,000 distinct CDR3 sequences listed, about 50% were seen once. Sequencing was done on patients that had shown CD8+CD57+ cell expansion by flow cytometry. The sequencing input was sorted CD4+, CD8+, or CD8+CD57+ T cells (not recorded which) from PBMCs. These receptors all come from a human donor with aplastic anemia.

Ten or more counts support this clonotype. V is TRBV5-1 and J is TRBJ2-1, with 11 bases that match TRBD2. Germline V gives CDR1 SGHRS, CDR2 YFSETQ. Trimming removed 7 bases from V and 7 bases from J; junction bases left unmatched: 10. This CDR3 is built from 15 residues. DNA of the CDR3: TGCGCCAGCTCCCGCCGGACTAGCGGGCCGAATGAGCAGTTCTTC. The encoded protein is CASSRRTSGPNEQFF.

This clonotype was seen a single time. V is TRBV3-1 and J is TRBJ2-7; 8 nucleotides match TRBD2. Germline CDR1 and CDR2: LGHDT and YNNKEL (reference sequence). The length of the CDR3 is 14 residues. Trimming took 0 bases from V and 3 from J; bases not matched to a gene: 1. This CDR3 is CASSQEGLGYEQYF. As DNA, the CDR3 is TGTGCCAGCAGCCAAGAGGGACTAGGCTACGAGCAGTACTTC.

Ten or more counts support this clonotype. The J gene is TRBJ1-4, the V gene TRBV9; TRBD1 matches at 8 bases. This CDR3 has 14 amino acids. The junction had 0 bases not matched to a gene; V was cut back by 2 bases and J by 3 bases. Germline assignment: CDR1 SGDLS and CDR2 YYNGEE. This CDR3 reads CASSVGQANEKLFF. In DNA, the CDR3 is TGTGCCAGCAGCGTGGGACAGGCTAATGAAAAACTGTTTTTT.

At least ten counts were recorded for this clonotype. This chain uses TRBV24-1 with TRBJ1-2, with 8 bases lining up with TRBD1. Trimming cost V 6 bases and J 3 bases; bases outside gene matches: 2. CDR1 KGHDR and CDR2 SFDVKD come from the germline V gene. The CDR3 runs 13 residues. The CDR3 DNA sequence: TGTGCCACCAGTCCAGGGGGCGACTATGGCTACACCTTC. Its protein product is CATSPGGDYGYTF.

About this clonotype itself: Likely a read error: the CDR3 ends without its conserved phenylalanine or tryptophan. The V gene is TRBV2, the J gene TRBJ2-7; TRBD1 or TRBD2 may be the D gene (6 bases each). V gave up 10 bases and J gave up 3 bases, with 19 bases separating them. The germline V gene has CDR1 SNHLY and CDR2 FYNNEI. The CDR3 covers 14 residues. The DNA for the CDR3 is TGTGCCACCCAGGAGGGGGGTCTTATCTACGAGCAGTACCTC. This codes for CATQEGGLIYEQYL.

This clonotype was counted a few times. V gene TRBV6-5 combines with J gene TRBJ2-3, with 11 bases aligning to TRBD2. After removal of 0 bases from V and 0 bases from J, the junction contained 2 bases not matched to a gene. Germline CDR1 and CDR2: MNHEY and SVGAGI. The CDR3 totals 17 residues. Written as DNA, the CDR3 is TGTGCCAGCAGTTACTCGACTAGCGGGGCTAGCACAGATACGCAGTATTTT. Its protein product is CASSYSTSGASTDTQYF.

The V and J genes are TRBV10-3 and TRBJ2-1; D possibly corresponds to TRBD2 (5 bases). The CDR3 covers 13 residues. Trimming pared 4 bases from V and 7 bases from J, leaving 11 bases between. In germline, CDR1 is ENHRY, CDR2 SYGVKD. The CDR3 loop reads CAISGSGTNEQFF. In DNA, the CDR3 is TGTGCCATCAGTGGATCGGGAACAAATGAGCAGTTCTTC.

This chain links TRBV20-1 with TRBJ2-6; D remains ambiguous. V was pared by 2 bases and J by 4 bases, with 3 bases between. Per the germline V gene, CDR1 is DFQATT and CDR2 is SNEGSKA (reference sequence). This CDR3 has 12 amino acids. The CDR3 DNA is TGCAGTGCTAGAAACGGGGCCAACGTCCTGACTTTC. Protein sequence: CSARNGANVLTF.

This clonotype has just one count. This may be a read error: a much more frequent sequence differs by one nucleotide. V gene TRBV4-2 combines with J gene TRBJ2-1; 7 bases agree with TRBD2. The V gene end was trimmed by 4 bases and the J gene end by 3 bases; junction bases not matched to a gene: 15. In germline, CDR1 is LGHNA, CDR2 YNFKEQ. This CDR3 comprises 18 residues. The CDR3 DNA reads TGTGCCAGCAGCCGAGAACAATTTGGGACTAATGGCTACAATGAGCAGTTCTTC. Translating gives CASSREQFGTNGYNEQFF.

On this clonotype itself: Being one base from a much bigger clone, this may be a read error. The rearrangement joins TRBV9 to TRBJ1-5, with D tentatively TRBD1 (5 bases). The CDR3 runs to 14 residues. Germline V lookup: CDR1 SGDLS, CDR2 YYNGEE. The CDR3 DNA reads TGTGCCAGCAGCGTAGGGGGCGATTGGCAGCCCCAGCGTTTT. Encoded protein: CASSVGGDWQPQRF. Filled out from reference TRBV9 and TRBJ1-5, the complete variable domain reads DSGVTQTPKHLITATGQRVTLRCSPRSGDLSVYWYQQSLDQGLQFLIQYYNGEERAKGNILERFSAQQFPDLHSELNLSSLELGDSALYFCASSVGGDWQPQRFGDGTRLSIL.

There are many counts of this clonotype. V is TRBV7-6 and J is TRBJ2-7, with D maybe TRBD2 (6 bases). The germline gives CDR1 SGHVS, CDR2 FNYEAQ. CDR3 length: 13 residues. With 5 bases removed from V and 4 bases from J, the gap between germline ends came to 12 bases. The CDR3 sequence is CASSQGLSYEQYF. The CDR3 nucleotides are TGTGCCAGCAGCCAGGGACTGTCTTACGAGCAGTACTTC.

By sample share, this clonotype is medium-sized. The chain carries TRBV19 and TRBJ1-5; D is perhaps TRBD1 (5 bases). The CDR3 spans 15 residues. The V gene lost 1 base and the J gene lost 4 bases, with 11 bases spanning the gap. Germline loops: CDR1 LNHDA, CDR2 SQIVND (reference sequence). DNA of the CDR3: TGTGCCAGTAGTATAGCGCAGGGACCAAATCAGCCCCAGCATTTT. Residues: CASSIAQGPNQPQHF.